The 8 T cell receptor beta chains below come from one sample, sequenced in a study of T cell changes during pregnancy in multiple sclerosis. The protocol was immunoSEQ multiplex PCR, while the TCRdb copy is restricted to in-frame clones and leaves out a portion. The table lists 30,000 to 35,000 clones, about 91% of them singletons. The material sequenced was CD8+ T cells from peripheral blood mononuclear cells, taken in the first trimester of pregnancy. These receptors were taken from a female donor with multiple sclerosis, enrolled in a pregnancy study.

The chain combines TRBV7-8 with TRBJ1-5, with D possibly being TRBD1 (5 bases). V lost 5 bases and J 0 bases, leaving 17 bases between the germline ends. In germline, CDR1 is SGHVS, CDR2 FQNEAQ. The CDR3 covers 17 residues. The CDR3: CASSPMSGEGSNQPQHF. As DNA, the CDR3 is TGTGCCAGCAGCCCAATGTCGGGGGAGGGTAGCAATCAGCCCCAGCATTTT.

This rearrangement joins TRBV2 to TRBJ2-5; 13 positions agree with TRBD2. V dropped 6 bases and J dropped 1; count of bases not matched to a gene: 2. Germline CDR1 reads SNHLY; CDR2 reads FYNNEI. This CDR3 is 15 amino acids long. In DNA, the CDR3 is TGTGCCAGCAGACTAGCGGGGGGGCTCCAAGAGACCCAGTACTTC. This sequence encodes CASRLAGGLQETQYF.

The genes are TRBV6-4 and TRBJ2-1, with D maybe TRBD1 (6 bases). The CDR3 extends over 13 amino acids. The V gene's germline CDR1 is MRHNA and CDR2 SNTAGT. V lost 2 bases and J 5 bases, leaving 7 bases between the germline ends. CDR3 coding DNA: TGTGCCAGCAGTGACGGGACAAACAATGAGCAGTTCTTC. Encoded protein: CASSDGTNNEQFF.

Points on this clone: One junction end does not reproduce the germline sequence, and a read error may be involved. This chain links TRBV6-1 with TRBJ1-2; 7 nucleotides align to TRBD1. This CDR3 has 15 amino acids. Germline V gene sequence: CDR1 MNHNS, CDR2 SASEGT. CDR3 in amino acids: CASSQARTGLDGYTF. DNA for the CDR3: TGTGCCAGCAGTCAAGCGCGGACAGGATTAGATGGCTACACCTTC.

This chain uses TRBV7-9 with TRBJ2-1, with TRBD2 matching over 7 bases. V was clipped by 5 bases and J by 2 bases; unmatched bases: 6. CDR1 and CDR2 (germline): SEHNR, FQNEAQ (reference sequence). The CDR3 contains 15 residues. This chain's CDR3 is CASSEIAGTYNEQFF. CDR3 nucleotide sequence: TGTGCCAGCAGCGAAATAGCGGGTACCTACAATGAGCAGTTCTTC.

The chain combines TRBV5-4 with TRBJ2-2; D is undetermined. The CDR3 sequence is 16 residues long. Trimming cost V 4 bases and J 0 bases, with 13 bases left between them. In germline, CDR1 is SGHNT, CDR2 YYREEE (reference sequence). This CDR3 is CASSRTQVSNTGELFF. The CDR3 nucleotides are TGTGCCAGCAGCAGAACCCAGGTATCGAACACCGGGGAGCTGTTTTTT.

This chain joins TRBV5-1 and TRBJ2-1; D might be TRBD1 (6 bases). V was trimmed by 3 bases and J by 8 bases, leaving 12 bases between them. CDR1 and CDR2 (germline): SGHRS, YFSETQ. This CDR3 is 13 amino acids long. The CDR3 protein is CASSSPNRDEQFF. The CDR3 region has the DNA TGCGCCAGCAGCTCGCCGAACAGGGATGAGCAGTTCTTC. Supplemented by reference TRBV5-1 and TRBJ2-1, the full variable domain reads KAGVTQTPRYLIKTRGQQVTLSCSPISGHRSVSWYQQTPGQGLQFLFEYFSETQRNKGNFPGRFSGRQFSNSRSEMNVSTLELGDSALYLCASSSPNRDEQFFGPGTRLTVL.

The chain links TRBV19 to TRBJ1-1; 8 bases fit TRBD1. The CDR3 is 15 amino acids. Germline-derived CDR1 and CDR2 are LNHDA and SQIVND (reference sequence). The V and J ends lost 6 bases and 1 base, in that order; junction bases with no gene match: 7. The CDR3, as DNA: TGTGCCAGTAGAGACGACAGGGGCCCGAACACTGAAGCTTTCTTT. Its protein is CASRDDRGPNTEAFF.